These T cell receptor beta chains were read from a single sample in a study of blood T cell repertoires in COVID-19. Method: immunoSEQ multiplex PCR; TCRdb's copy keeps in-frame clones and lacks some. In the table there are about 390,000 clones, around 87% of which are singletons. The sequencing input was peripheral blood. These receptors were collected from a woman aged 55-70 years with COVID-19, enrolled during active disease. Each CDR3 is given with its conserved first and last residue. D genes are given only for firm matches. Where a row states a size, it is once, few, many or the class of an expanded clone; other rows omit it.

abundance,j_gene,d_gene,len,v_gene,CDR3nt,CDR3aa
NA,TRBJ2-1,TRBD1,14,TRBV2,TGTGCCAGCAGGAGGGACAGCTCCTACAATGAGCAGTTCTTC,CASRRDSSYNEQFF
NA,TRBJ2-7,TRBD2,13,TRBV20-1,TGCAGTGCTAGTCGGGGGGGTAACTACGAGCAGTACTTC,CSASRGGNYEQYF
NA,TRBJ2-7,TRBD1,16,TRBV5-4,TGTGCCAGCAGCTTGTGGACAGGTATTTTTTCCTACGAGCAGTACTTC,CASSLWTGIFSYEQYF
NA,TRBJ2-1,TRBD1,14,TRBV2,TGTGCCAGCAGCCTGGACAGGGGCTACAATGAGCAGTTCTTC,CASSLDRGYNEQFF
NA,TRBJ2-3,NA,12,TRBV12-3/TRBV12-4,TGTGCCAGCAGGGCCTTGACAGATACGCAGTATTTT,CASRALTDTQYF
NA,TRBJ1-3,NA,15,TRBV6-1,TGTGCCAGCAGTGAGGGGGGTCCCTCTGGAAACACCATATATTTT,CASSEGGPSGNTIYF
NA,TRBJ1-1,NA,15,TRBV10-3,TGTGCCATCAGGGACACCGGGACATACAACACTGAAGCTTTCTTT,CAIRDTGTYNTEAFF
NA,TRBJ2-6,NA,16,TRBV3-1/TRBV3-2,TGTGCCAGCAGCCAAGGTGATACGAGAGGGGCCAACGTCCTGACTTTC,CASSQGDTRGANVLTF
NA,TRBJ2-3,TRBD2,15,TRBV7-8,TGTGCCAGCAGCTTAGCACTAGCGGGGGGGCCTACGCAGTATTTT,CASSLALAGGPTQYF
NA,TRBJ1-4,TRBD1,15,TRBV5-4,TGTGCCAGCAGCTTGGCAGGGGGTACTAATGAAAAACTGTTTTTT,CASSLAGGTNEKLFF
once,TRBJ1-3,TRBD1,18,TRBV18,TGTGCCAGCTCACCAACCGGGACAGGGGCCGGCTCTGGAAACACCATATATTTT,CASSPTGTGAGSGNTIYF
NA,TRBJ1-1,TRBD1,16,TRBV18,TGTGCCAGCTCACCGGGACAGCTAAATAGGGCCACTGAAGCTTTCTTT,CASSPGQLNRATEAFF
NA,TRBJ2-1,TRBD2,17,TRBV14,TGTGCCAGCAGTTTGCGGGTTCTAGCGGGGGGGAACAATGAGCAGTTCTTC,CASSLRVLAGGNNEQFF
NA,TRBJ1-3,NA,16,TRBV4-2,TGTGCCAGCAGCCAAGATTCAGGGGTCTCTGGAAACACCATATATTTT,CASSQDSGVSGNTIYF
NA,TRBJ2-1,NA,15,TRBV12-5,TGTGCTAGTGGTTTGATGGGGGACTTGCACAATGAGCAGTTCTTC,CASGLMGDLHNEQFF
NA,TRBJ2-5,NA,11,TRBV5-4,TGTGCCAGCAGCTTTGGCGAGACCCAGTACTTC,CASSFGETQYF
NA,TRBJ1-2,NA,16,TRBV28,TGTGCCAGCAGTTTCCACAGGGAAAGGGGAACATATGGCTACACCTTC,CASSFHRERGTYGYTF
NA,TRBJ2-3,TRBD2,14,TRBV4-1,TGCGCCAGCAGCCCCGGGGGGGCCGTAGATACGCAGTATTTT,CASSPGGAVDTQYF
NA,TRBJ1-1,NA,13,TRBV18,TGTGCCAGCTCGCGCCTTATGAACACTGAAGCTTTCTTT,CASSRLMNTEAFF
NA,TRBJ2-7,NA,13,TRBV7-9,TGTGCCAGCAGCGAGACGGTGGGGGGCGAGCAGTACTTC,CASSETVGGEQYF
NA,TRBJ1-5,NA,17,TRBV4-1,TGCGCCAGCAGCCAAGAGAGTGTCGGCGGAGGGGCTCAGCCCCAGCATTTT,CASSQESVGGGAQPQHF
NA,TRBJ2-1,NA,15,TRBV19,TGTGCCAGTAGATTGGACGGGAGCTCCTACAATGAGCAGTTCTTC,CASRLDGSSYNEQFF
NA,TRBJ2-7,TRBD1,12,TRBV6-6,TGTGCCAGCAGACTCTCGACAGGGTACAAGTACTTC,CASRLSTGYKYF
NA,TRBJ1-1,NA,14,TRBV6-6,TGTGCCAGCACCCCGGGGACATCGAACACTGAAGCTTTCTTT,CASTPGTSNTEAFF
NA,TRBJ2-3,TRBD1,16,TRBV27,TGTGCCAGCAGTTTGAGGGACAGGGGGCAAAGAGATACGCAGTATTTT,CASSLRDRGQRDTQYF
once,TRBJ2-3,TRBD2,18,TRBV7-3,TGTGCCAGCAGCCCCTCAATACTAGCGGGGGGGCAGGCAGATACGCAGTATTTT,CASSPSILAGGQADTQYF
few,TRBJ1-2,NA,12,TRBV28,TGTGCCAGCAGTTCCACCAGGGTGGGCTACACCTTC,CASSSTRVGYTF
NA,TRBJ2-5,TRBD1,13,TRBV27,TGTGCCAGCAGTCGGACAGGCCAGGAGACCCAGTACTTC,CASSRTGQETQYF
once,TRBJ2-1,TRBD2,15,TRBV5-1,TGCGCCAGCAGCATTCCGGGACTAGCGGGCAATGAGCAGTTCTTC,CASSIPGLAGNEQFF
NA,TRBJ1-4,TRBD1,16,TRBV4-2,TGTGCCAGCAGCCAAGGTTTGGCAGGGGGGAATGAAAAACTGTTTTTT,CASSQGLAGGNEKLFF
once,TRBJ2-7,NA,15,TRBV6-1,TGTGCCAGCAGTGAATTTAAGGGGGGGCCCTACGAGCAGTACTTC,CASSEFKGGPYEQYF
NA,TRBJ2-7,NA,15,TRBV5-1,TGCGCCAGCAGCTTGGCTCCGACCGGGAGCTACGAGCAGTACTTC,CASSLAPTGSYEQYF
NA,TRBJ2-6,NA,16,TRBV6-1,TGTGCCAGCAGTGAAGGAGTGAATTCTGGGGCCAACGTCCTGACTTTC,CASSEGVNSGANVLTF
NA,TRBJ2-1,NA,15,TRBV28,TGTGCCAGCAGTTTTGTGGAGGGTTCCTACAATGAGCAGTTCTTC,CASSFVEGSYNEQFF
once,TRBJ1-5,NA,16,TRBV30,TGTGCCTGGAGTGTAAGAGGGCTAGGTAGCAATCAGCCCCAGCATTTT,CAWSVRGLGSNQPQHF
NA,TRBJ1-2,TRBD1,13,TRBV14,TGTGCCAGCAGAGGGACAGGTAAGTATGGCTACACCTTC,CASRGTGKYGYTF
NA,TRBJ2-2,TRBD1,15,TRBV18,TGTGCCAGCTCACCAAAGGGGGCGCTCACCGGGGAGCTGTTTTTT,CASSPKGALTGELFF
NA,TRBJ2-1,NA,15,TRBV28,TGTGCCAGCAGTTTAGGAGGGGCCTCCTACAATGAGCAGTTCTTC,CASSLGGASYNEQFF
NA,TRBJ1-2,NA,13,TRBV19,TGTGCCAGTAGTCGTAACACCGACTATGGCTACACCTTC,CASSRNTDYGYTF